Each of the 17 T cell receptor beta chains below was sequenced from the same sample in a study of cytomegalovirus exposure and HLA in healthy donors. The PCR had 60 Vbeta and 13 Jbeta primers. The repertoire was sequenced with immunoSEQ multiplex PCR; TCRdb's copy has only in-frame clones and lacks some. The sample has approximately 150,000 clones, roughly 80% seen once. Input material: PBMCs. The receptors stem from a man in his forties in good health and CMV-seronegative.

There are a few counts of this clone. The chain employs TRBV7-3 and TRBJ1-4; D might be TRBD1 (5 bases). The ends were cut back, 5 bases at V and 4 bases at J, with 14 bases in the middle. Germline loops: CDR1 SGHTA, CDR2 FQGTGA. This CDR3 spans 15 amino acids. CDR3 amino acids: CASSPGERSNEKLFF. CDR3 DNA: TGTGCCAGCAGCCCGGGGGAGAGAAGTAATGAAAAACTGTTTTTT.

This clone was seen a handful of times. The V call is TRBV6-5, the J call TRBJ2-7; TRBD1 matches at 9 bases. There are 16 residues in the CDR3. Germline-derived CDR1 and CDR2 are MNHEY and SVGAGI. V lost 0 bases to trimming and J lost 5 bases; unmatched junction nucleotides: 8. CDR3 protein: CASSYSRQGVVDEQYF. CDR3 bases: TGTGCCAGCAGTTACTCGCGACAGGGGGTCGTCGACGAGCAGTACTTC.

This clone was detected once. This chain joins TRBV9 and TRBJ1-2, with D hard to call. CDR1 is SGDLS, CDR2 YYNGEE, per germline. V lost 5 bases to trimming and J lost 7 bases, with 18 bases between them. The CDR3 contains 14 residues. CDR3 bases: TGTGCCAGCAGTCAGAGGGAAGTCGGTCTTGGCTACACCTTC. As protein: CASSQREVGLGYTF.

This clone occurred a few times. The chain joins TRBV6-5 to TRBJ2-7, with a possible D match to TRBD1 (7 bases). The CDR3 is 15 amino acids. Trimming stripped 5 bases from V and 1 base from J, with 15 bases between. Germline V CDR1 and CDR2: MNHEY, SVGAGI. The CDR3 region is CASSTYRGGSYEQYF. The CDR3 DNA follows: TGTGCCAGCAGTACTTACAGGGGAGGATCCTACGAGCAGTACTTC.

J is TRBJ1-6 and V is TRBV7-6; no clear D. Germline loops: CDR1 SGHVS, CDR2 FNYEAQ. The CDR3 totals 13 residues. Trimming took 5 bases from V and 7 from J, leaving 9 bases between them. The DNA of the CDR3 is TGTGCCAGCAGCCCAGACGGGAATTCACCCCTCCACTTT. Its translation: CASSPDGNSPLHF. Together with reference TRBV7-6 and TRBJ1-6, the CDR3 gives the full variable domain: GAGVSQSPRYKVTKRGQDVALRCDPISGHVSLYWYRQALGQGPEFLTYFNYEAQQDKSGLPNDRFSAERPEGSISTLTIQRTEQRDSAMYRCASSPDGNSPLHFGNGTRLTVT.

The chain employs TRBV7-3 and TRBJ2-7; unclear D gene. Germline V CDR1 and CDR2: SGHTA, FQGTGA. V gave up 5 bases and J gave up 7 bases, with 15 bases separating them. The CDR3 contains 13 residues. CDR3 region: CASSDRPLGEQYF. CDR3 sequence (DNA): TGTGCCAGCAGCGACCGCCCCCTAGGTGAGCAGTACTTC.

This clone was recorded once. The chain couples TRBV28 to TRBJ2-7; TRBD1 might be the D (5 bases). Germline CDR1 MDHEN, CDR2 SYDVKM. CDR3 length equals 13 residues. Trimming pared 4 bases from V and 4 bases from J, leaving 11 bases between. The CDR3 DNA reads as TGTGCCAGCAGTTCAATCGACAGATACGAGCAGTACTTC. Protein sequence: CASSSIDRYEQYF.

V is TRBV6-5 and J is TRBJ1-2; 7 bases map to TRBD1. CDR3 length: 13 amino acids. With 10 bases clipped from V and 4 bases from J, the junction kept 9 bases outside the gene matches. Germline CDR1 is MNHEY and CDR2 is SVGAGI. This chain's CDR3 is CATLGGSGYGYTF. For the CDR3, the DNA is TGTGCCACCTTAGGGGGCAGCGGCTATGGCTACACCTTC.

The V call is TRBV27, the J call TRBJ2-5, with 8 bases lining up with TRBD2. The length of the CDR3 is 16 residues. With V trimmed by 6 bases and J by 5 bases, 14 bases remained unmatched. The germline V gene encodes CDR1 MNHEY and CDR2 SMNVEV (reference sequence). DNA of the CDR3: TGTGCCAGCAGCGGGGGAGGGACTAGTTTTTGGGAGACCCAGTACTTC. Encoded protein: CASSGGGTSFWETQYF.

V gene TRBV7-2 combines with J gene TRBJ2-7; D is undetermined. CDR1 SGHTA and CDR2 FQGNSA come from the germline V gene. Trimming took off 4 bases at V and 6 bases at J, with 10 bases between the two ends. This CDR3 has 12 amino acids. The CDR3 DNA reads TGTGCCAGCAGCTCTCCCTCGGGCGAGCAGTACTTC. This translates into CASSSPSGEQYF.

V is TRBV2 and J is TRBJ2-3, with D possibly being TRBD1 (6 bases). The CDR3 has 14 residues. Per the germline V gene, CDR1 is SNHLY and CDR2 is FYNNEI. With 7 bases removed from V and 0 bases from J, the gap between germline ends came to 11 bases. CDR3 amino acids: CASTPTGSTDTQYF. As DNA, the CDR3 is TGTGCCAGCACCCCTACAGGGAGCACAGATACGCAGTATTTT.

This rearrangement joins TRBV6-5 to TRBJ2-1; 7 bases are shared with TRBD2. The CDR3 extends over 16 amino acids. CDR1 MNHEY and CDR2 SVGAGI come from the germline V gene. Germline trimming cut 0 bases from V and 4 bases from J; bases unmatched to any gene: 6. The CDR3 sequence: CASSYSGGGLYNEQFF. The CDR3 nucleotides read TGTGCCAGCAGTTACTCTGGGGGGGGTTTGTACAATGAGCAGTTCTTC.

The chain joins TRBV5-1 to TRBJ2-7, with a weak D call TRBD1 (5 bases). This CDR3 region has 15 residues. V was clipped by 4 bases and J by 2 bases, with 16 bases between them. Germline-derived CDR1 and CDR2 are SGHRS and YFSETQ. CDR3 in DNA: TGCGCCAGCAGCATCGACAGCGCTTACCCCTACGAGCAGTACTTC. It specifies CASSIDSAYPYEQYF.

This sequence joins TRBV11-2 and TRBJ2-7, with no clear D. The CDR3 spans 11 residues. Trimming cost V 2 bases and J 9 bases, with 8 bases left between them. Germline V gives CDR1 SGHAT, CDR2 FQNNGV. CDR3 sequence: CASSLMLGQYF. DNA of the CDR3: TGTGCCAGCAGCTTAATGCTCGGGCAGTACTTC.

This chain joins TRBV5-5 and TRBJ2-7; no clear D gene. The CDR3 is 12 residues long. From germline, CDR1 is SGHKS and CDR2 YYEKEE (reference sequence). V was shortened by 0 bases and J by 6 bases, with 7 bases between the two germline ends. The CDR3 region is CASSLAVGEQYF. The CDR3 DNA sequence: TGTGCCAGCAGCTTGGCCGTCGGCGAGCAGTACTTC.

This rearrangement joins TRBV18 to TRBJ2-7, with D perhaps matching TRBD1 (5 bases). CDR1 is KGHSH, CDR2 LQKENI, per germline. Trimming pared 6 bases from V and 2 bases from J, leaving 14 bases between. CDR3 length: 14 amino acids. The CDR3 region is CASSSNRFAYEQYF. CDR3 in DNA: TGTGCCAGCTCGTCCAACAGGTTTGCCTACGAGCAGTACTTC.

The chain recombines TRBV19 with TRBJ2-5, with D perhaps matching TRBD2 (7 bases). CDR3 length equals 13 residues. Per germline, CDR1 LNHDA and CDR2 SQIVND (reference sequence). Trimming took off 6 bases at V and 1 base at J, with 9 bases between the two ends. CDR3 sequence reads: CASRRGGQETQYF. The CDR3 coding sequence is TGTGCCAGTAGGAGGGGGGGCCAAGAGACCCAGTACTTC.